This T cell receptor beta chain derives from a study of graft-versus-host responses after intestinal transplantation (dated by TCRdb to the early 2020s). Context from the whole study: The transplants that recipients got were multivisceral, liver-intestinal, or isolated intestinal. Every recipient was given anti-thymocyte globulin induction, then maintenance tacrolimus and steroids for around three years. After intestinal transplantation, graft-versus-host and host-versus-graft alloreactive T cell clones were followed in the graft, circulation and bone marrow using bulk TCR-beta CDR3 sequencing. To identify alloreactive clones, pre-transplant mixed lymphocyte reaction products were sequenced and compared with unstimulated pre-transplant donor and recipient T cells. A cohort of some 24 intestinal transplant recipients, including one retransplant, was enrolled, and a few patients lacking pretransplant specimens were excluded. Donor T cell macrochimerism was defined as a peak of at least 4% donor T cells among recipient peripheral blood mononuclear cells. Instead of going to the commercial service, samples from a few later patients were sequenced in-house on an Illumina MiSeq and processed with MiXCR. Results the study describes overall, beyond this receptor: GvH clones were found in recipient bone marrow, and some of the GvH clones appeared earlier in ileal mucosa or blood, which is consistent with an intestinal mucosal origin. The relatively low number and heterogeneity of intestinal transplant patients limited the conclusions. Early after transplant, peak levels of circulating GvH clones were associated with declines in HvG clones. Patients with donor T cell macrochimerism had high GvH to HvG T cell clonal ratios in their allografts.

Library generation was performed with the immunoSEQ multiplex PCR assay. For most patients, high-throughput TCR-beta CDR3 sequencing of genomic DNA was performed by Adaptive Biotechnologies. The authors' analysis ran thus. TCR sequencing data were retrieved from Adaptive's ImmunoSEQ software for 15 to 20 patients, whereas three other patients were processed with MiXCR and VDJtools. CDR3 nucleotide sequences shared between donor and recipient were removed because their origin could not be assigned. To count as alloreactive, a clone needed at least 2-fold expansion over unstimulated cells and a minimum CFSE-low frequency of 0.002% (template counts) or 0.001% (read counts). Clones were considered mappable if detected in sequenced pre-transplant spleen, lymph node, or MLR CFSE-low populations of the donor or recipient. The cumulative frequency of alloreactive clones was calculated as a percentage of all sequences, weighted by copy number. TCRdb limited this immuneACCESS table to in-frame rearrangements with V and J called. A share of clones is missing; checked studies link under half to unresolved V genes, and the rest is unexplained. D and trimming were read from the DNA, whereas the V and J calls and clone size are those reported in that table. The sample includes some 10,000 clones, with more than 70% observed a single time. The ten biggest clones cover around 34% of the sample.

Including cysteine and phenylalanine, the CDR3 has 15 amino acids. Just CDR3 DNA is preserved here, 45 bases in frame from base 1. A distance of 13 bases separates the germline ends of V and J, which lose 1 base and 5 bases respectively. Looking up the germline V gene yields CDR1 MNHNS and CDR2 SASEGT. For this clone: What this receptor recognizes is not known. The sample holds no much larger clone one base away, and base qualities are not on file.

In the first month after transplant, blood samples were collected up to 4 times, and after that at least monthly when available. The sequence came from a human patient who received an intestinal transplant, so some T cells may come from the graft donor. The rearrangement combines TRBV6-1 with TRBJ2-3; the D gene is perhaps TRBD1, from 6 matching bases. The sequencing here drew on PBMCs, taken roughly 490 days after intestinal transplant. The CDR3 in this case is CASSEVWGRGDTQYF. The nucleotide sequence is given as TGTGCCAGCAGTGAAGTGTGGGGGCGCGGAGATACGCAGTATTTT.